The 4 T cell receptor beta chains reported below all come from one sample, sequenced in a study of CD8+CD57+ T cells in acquired aplastic anemia. Using genomic DNA as the template, TCR beta VDJ and CDR3 profiling was carried out. One entry per CDR3 protein, called by TCRdb with MiXCR from the reads. The sample records 300,000 or so distinct CDR3 sequences, approximately 58% being singletons. CD8+CD57+ cell expansion, shown by flow cytometry, had occurred in the patients selected for sequencing. Sequenced: sorted CD4+, CD8+, or CD8+CD57+ T cells (not recorded which) from PBMCs. These receptor sequences come from a human donor with aplastic anemia.

The chain uses TRBV15 and TRBJ1-2; weak D call: TRBD1 (5 bases). Germline V gene lookup returns CDR1 LNHNV and CDR2 YYDKDF (reference sequence). Trimming took off 2 bases at V and 5 bases at J, with 15 bases between the two ends. The CDR3 contains 15 residues. CDR3 region: CATSRSGLGRYGYTF. The CDR3 region has the DNA TGTGCCACCAGCAGATCGGGACTAGGACGGTATGGCTACACCTTC.

CDR3 loop: CSVEAPFWNDEQFF. Here the CDR3 DNA reads TGCAGCGTTGAAGCTCCCTTTTGGAACGATGAGCAGTTCTTC. The chain uses TRBV29-1 and TRBJ2-1; D gene ambiguous. The CDR3 spans 14 residues. Germline V gene data show CDR1 as SQVTM and CDR2 as ANQGSEA. V shed 1 base and J shed 8 bases, with 15 bases lying between them.

The chain is built from TRBV11-2 and TRBJ2-3; D unresolved. The CDR3 runs to 15 residues. V gave up 4 bases and J gave up 7 bases, with 18 bases separating them. Germline CDR1 is SGHAT and CDR2 is FQNNGV. This CDR3 is CASSSGDRDRYTQYF. DNA for the CDR3: TGTGCCAGCAGCTCGGGCGACCGTGACCGTTATACGCAGTATTTT. The full variable domain, with the rest looked up from reference TRBV11-2 and TRBJ2-3, is EAGVAQSPRYKIIEKRQSVAFWCNPISGHATLYWYQQILGQGPKLLIQFQNNGVVDDSQLPKDRFSAERLKGVDSTLKIQPAKLEDSAVYLCASSSGDRDRYTQYFGPGTRLTVL.

This sequence joins TRBV5-1 and TRBJ2-2; D may be TRBD2 (6 bases). V gave up 4 bases and J gave up 5 bases, with 15 bases separating them. The length of the CDR3 is 15 residues. CDR1 is SGHRS, CDR2 YFSETQ, per germline. The CDR3 here is CASSTRDSHTGELFF. CDR3 DNA sequence: TGCGCCAGCAGCACCCGGGACTCCCATACCGGGGAGCTGTTTTTT.